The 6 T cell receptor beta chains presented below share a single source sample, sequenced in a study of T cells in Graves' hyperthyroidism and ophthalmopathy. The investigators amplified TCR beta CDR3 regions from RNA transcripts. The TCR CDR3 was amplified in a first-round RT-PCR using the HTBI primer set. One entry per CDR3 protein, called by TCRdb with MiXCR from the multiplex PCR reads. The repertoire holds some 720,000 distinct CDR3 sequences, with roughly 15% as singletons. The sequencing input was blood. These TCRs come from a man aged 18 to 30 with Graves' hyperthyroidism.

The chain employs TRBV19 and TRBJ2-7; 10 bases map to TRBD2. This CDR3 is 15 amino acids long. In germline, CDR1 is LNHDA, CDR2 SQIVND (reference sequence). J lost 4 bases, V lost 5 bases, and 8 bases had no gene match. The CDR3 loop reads CASSPGLAEGYEQYF. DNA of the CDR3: TGTGCCAGTAGTCCCGGACTAGCGGAGGGTTACGAGCAGTACTTC.

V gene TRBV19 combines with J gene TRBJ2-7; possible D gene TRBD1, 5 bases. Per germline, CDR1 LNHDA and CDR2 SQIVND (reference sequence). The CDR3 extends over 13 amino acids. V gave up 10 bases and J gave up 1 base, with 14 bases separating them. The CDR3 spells CATRTQDSYEQYF. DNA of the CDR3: TGTGCCACTAGAACACAGGATTCCTACGAGCAGTACTTC.

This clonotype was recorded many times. The CDR3 here is CASSVRRDGSTEAFF. The CDR3 region has the DNA TGTGCCAGCAGTGTGCGGAGGGATGGGAGCACTGAAGCTTTCTTT. The chain uses TRBV2 and TRBJ1-1, with D hard to call. The CDR3 has 15 residues. The V end was cut by 4 bases, the J end by 4 bases, with 16 bases between. Per germline, CDR1 SNHLY and CDR2 FYNNEI.

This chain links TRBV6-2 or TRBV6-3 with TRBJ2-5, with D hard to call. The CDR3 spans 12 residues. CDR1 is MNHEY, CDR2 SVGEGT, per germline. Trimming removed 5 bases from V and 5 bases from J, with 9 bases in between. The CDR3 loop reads CASSADGETQYF. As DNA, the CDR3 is TGTGCCAGCAGTGCCGACGGGGAGACCCAGTACTTC.

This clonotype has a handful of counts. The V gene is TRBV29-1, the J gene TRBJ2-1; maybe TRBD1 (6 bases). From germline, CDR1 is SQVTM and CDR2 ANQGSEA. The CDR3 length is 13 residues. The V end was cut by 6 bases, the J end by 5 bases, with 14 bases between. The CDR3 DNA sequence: TGCAGCGTGGGAAGACAGGTCGACAATGAGCAGTTCTTC. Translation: CSVGRQVDNEQFF.

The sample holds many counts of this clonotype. The chain's CDR3 is CASSLALLAGFKGGRNEQFF. CDR3 sequence (DNA): TGTGCCAGCAGCTTAGCGCTCCTAGCGGGCTTTAAAGGGGGTCGCAATGAGCAGTTCTTC. The chain has TRBV7-2 and TRBJ2-1; TRBD2 matches 8 bases. V lost 0 bases to trimming and J lost 6 bases; unmatched junction nucleotides: 19. Germline CDR1 and CDR2: SGHTA and FQGNSA. The CDR3 sequence is 20 residues long.